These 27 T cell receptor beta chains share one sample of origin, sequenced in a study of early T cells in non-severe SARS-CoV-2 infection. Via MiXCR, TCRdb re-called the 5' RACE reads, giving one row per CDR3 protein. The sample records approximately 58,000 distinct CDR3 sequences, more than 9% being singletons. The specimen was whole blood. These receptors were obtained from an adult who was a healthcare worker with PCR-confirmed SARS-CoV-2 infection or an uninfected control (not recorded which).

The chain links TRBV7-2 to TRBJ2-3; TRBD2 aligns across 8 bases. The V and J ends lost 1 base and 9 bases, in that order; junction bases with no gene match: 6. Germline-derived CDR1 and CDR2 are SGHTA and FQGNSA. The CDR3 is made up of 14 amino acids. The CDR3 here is CASSLGREGPTQYF. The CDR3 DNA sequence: TGTGCCAGCAGCTTAGGACGGGAGGGCCCCACGCAGTATTTT.

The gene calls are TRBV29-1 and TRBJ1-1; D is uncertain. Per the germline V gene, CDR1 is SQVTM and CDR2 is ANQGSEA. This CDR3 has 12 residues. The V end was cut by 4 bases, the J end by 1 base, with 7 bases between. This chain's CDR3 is CSVVRGNTEAFF. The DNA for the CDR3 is TGCAGCGTTGTCCGGGGGAACACTGAAGCTTTCTTT.

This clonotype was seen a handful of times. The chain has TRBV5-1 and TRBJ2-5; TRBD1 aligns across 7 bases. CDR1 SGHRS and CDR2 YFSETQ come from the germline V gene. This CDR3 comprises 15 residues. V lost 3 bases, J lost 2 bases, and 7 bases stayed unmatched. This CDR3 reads CASSSYRGSQETQYF. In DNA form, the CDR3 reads TGCGCCAGCAGCTCCTACAGGGGTTCGCAAGAGACCCAGTACTTC.

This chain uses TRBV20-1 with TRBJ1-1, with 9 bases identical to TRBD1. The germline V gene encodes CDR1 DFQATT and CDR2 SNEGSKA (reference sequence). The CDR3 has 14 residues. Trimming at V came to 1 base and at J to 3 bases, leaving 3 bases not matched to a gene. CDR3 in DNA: TGCAGTGCTAGAGGGGACAGGGTCCACACTGAAGCTTTCTTT. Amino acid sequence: CSARGDRVHTEAFF.

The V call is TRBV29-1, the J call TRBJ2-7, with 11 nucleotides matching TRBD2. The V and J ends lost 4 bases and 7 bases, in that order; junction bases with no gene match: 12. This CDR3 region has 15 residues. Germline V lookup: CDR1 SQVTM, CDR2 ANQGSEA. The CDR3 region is CSVVSLLAGVDEQYF. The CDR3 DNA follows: TGCAGCGTTGTTAGCCTACTAGCGGGAGTAGATGAGCAGTACTTC.

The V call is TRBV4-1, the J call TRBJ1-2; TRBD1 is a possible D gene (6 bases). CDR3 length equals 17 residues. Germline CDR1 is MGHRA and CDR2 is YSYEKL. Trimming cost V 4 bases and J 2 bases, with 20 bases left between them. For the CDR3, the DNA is TGCGCCAGCAGCCCCCAGGTCGGGCAGGGGCAGAACTATGGCTACACCTTC. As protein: CASSPQVGQGQNYGYTF.

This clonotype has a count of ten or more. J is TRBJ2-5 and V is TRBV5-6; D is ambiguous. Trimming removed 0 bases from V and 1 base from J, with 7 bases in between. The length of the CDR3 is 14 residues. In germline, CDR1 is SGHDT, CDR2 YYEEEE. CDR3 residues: CASSLARFQETQYF. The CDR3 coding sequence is TGTGCCAGCAGCTTGGCACGGTTCCAAGAGACCCAGTACTTC.

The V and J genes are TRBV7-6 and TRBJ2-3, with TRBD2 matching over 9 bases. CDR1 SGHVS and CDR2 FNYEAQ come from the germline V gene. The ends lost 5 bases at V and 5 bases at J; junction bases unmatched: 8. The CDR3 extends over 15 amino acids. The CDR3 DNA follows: TGTGCCAGCAGCACAATAGCGGGAGAGGTAGATACGCAGTATTTT. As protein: CASSTIAGEVDTQYF.

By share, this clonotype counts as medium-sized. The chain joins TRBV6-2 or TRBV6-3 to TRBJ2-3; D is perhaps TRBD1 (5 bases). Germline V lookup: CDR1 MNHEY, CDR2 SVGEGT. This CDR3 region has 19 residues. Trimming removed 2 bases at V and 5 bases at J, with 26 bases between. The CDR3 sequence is CASSYDSYPMKGVKDTQYF. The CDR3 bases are TGTGCCAGCAGTTACGACTCCTATCCTATGAAAGGGGTAAAAGATACGCAGTATTTT.

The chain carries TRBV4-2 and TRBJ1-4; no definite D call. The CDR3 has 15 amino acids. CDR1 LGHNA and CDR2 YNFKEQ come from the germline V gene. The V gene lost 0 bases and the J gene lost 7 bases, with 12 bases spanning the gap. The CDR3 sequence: CASSQDLPGGEKLFF. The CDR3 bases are TGTGCCAGCAGCCAAGATCTACCAGGTGGTGAAAAACTGTTTTTT.

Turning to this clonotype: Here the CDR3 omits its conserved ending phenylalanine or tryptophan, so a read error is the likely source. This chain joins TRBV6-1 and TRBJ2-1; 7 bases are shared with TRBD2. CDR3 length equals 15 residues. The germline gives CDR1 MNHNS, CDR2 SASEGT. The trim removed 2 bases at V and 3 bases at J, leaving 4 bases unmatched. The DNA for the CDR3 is TGTGCCAGCAGTGAACAGGGAGGGGACTACAATGAGCAGTTCTCC. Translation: CASSEQGGDYNEQFS.

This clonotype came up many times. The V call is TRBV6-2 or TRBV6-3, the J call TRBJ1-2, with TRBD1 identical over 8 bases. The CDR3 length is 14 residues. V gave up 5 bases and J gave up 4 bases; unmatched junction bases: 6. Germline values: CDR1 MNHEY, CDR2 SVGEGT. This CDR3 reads CASSNWTGTYGYTF. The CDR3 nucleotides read TGTGCCAGCAGTAACTGGACAGGGACCTATGGCTACACCTTC.

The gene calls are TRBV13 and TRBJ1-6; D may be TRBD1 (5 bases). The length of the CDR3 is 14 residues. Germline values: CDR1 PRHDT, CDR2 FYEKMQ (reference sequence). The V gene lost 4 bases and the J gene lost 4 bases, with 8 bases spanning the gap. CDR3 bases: TGTGCCAGCAGCTCCGGGACTTATAATTCACCCCTCCACTTT. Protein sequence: CASSSGTYNSPLHF. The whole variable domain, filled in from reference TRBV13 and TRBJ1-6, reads AAGVIQSPRHLIKEKRETATLKCYPIPRHDTVYWYQQGPGQDPQFLISFYEKMQSDKGSIPDRFSAQQFSDYHSELNMSSLELGDSALYFCASSSGTYNSPLHFGNGTRLTVT.

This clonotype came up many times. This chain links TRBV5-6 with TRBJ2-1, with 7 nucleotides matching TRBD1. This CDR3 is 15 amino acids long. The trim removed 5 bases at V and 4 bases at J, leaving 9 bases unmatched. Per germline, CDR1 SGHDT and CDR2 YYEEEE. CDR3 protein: CASSPSGTAYNEQFF. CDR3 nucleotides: TGTGCCAGCAGTCCTTCCGGGACAGCTTACAATGAGCAGTTCTTC. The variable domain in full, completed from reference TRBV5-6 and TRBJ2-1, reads DAGVTQSPTHLIKTRGQQVTLRCSPKSGHDTVSWYQQALGQGPQFIFQYYEEEERQRGNFPDRFSGHQFPNYSSELNVNALLLGDSALYLCASSPSGTAYNEQFFGPGTRLTVL.

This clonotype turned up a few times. The CDR3 loop reads CASSLESNPSYEQYF. CDR3 bases: TGCGCCAGCAGCTTGGAGTCAAATCCTTCCTACGAGCAGTACTTC. This chain connects TRBV5-1 to TRBJ2-7, with D hard to call. In germline, CDR1 is SGHRS, CDR2 YFSETQ. The CDR3 has 15 residues. The germline V and J ends were trimmed by 0 bases and 1 base, with 11 bases remaining between them.

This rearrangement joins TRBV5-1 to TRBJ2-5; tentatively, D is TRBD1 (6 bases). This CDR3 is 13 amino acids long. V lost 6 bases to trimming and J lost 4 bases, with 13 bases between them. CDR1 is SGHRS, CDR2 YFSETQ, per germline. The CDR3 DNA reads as TGCGCCAGCAACCAACAGGGCCCAGAGACCCAGTACTTC. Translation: CASNQQGPETQYF.

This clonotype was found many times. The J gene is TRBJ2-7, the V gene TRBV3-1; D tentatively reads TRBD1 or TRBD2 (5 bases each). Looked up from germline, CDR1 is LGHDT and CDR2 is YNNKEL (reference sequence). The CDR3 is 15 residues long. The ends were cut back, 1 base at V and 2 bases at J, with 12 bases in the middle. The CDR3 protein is CASSQVATAPYEQYF. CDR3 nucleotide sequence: TGTGCCAGCAGCCAAGTAGCGACAGCCCCCTACGAGCAGTACTTC.

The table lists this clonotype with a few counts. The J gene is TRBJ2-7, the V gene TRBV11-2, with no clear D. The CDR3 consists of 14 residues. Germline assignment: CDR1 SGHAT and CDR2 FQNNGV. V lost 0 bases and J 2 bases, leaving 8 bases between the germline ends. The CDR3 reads CASSLDRTPYEQYF. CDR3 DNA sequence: TGTGCCAGCAGCTTAGATCGGACCCCCTACGAGCAGTACTTC.

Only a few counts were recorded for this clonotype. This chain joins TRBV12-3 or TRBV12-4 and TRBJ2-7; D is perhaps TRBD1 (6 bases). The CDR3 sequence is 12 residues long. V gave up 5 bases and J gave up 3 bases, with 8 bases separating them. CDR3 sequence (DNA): TGTGCCAGCAGTCGGGACAACTACGAGCAGTACTTC. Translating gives CASSRDNYEQYF.

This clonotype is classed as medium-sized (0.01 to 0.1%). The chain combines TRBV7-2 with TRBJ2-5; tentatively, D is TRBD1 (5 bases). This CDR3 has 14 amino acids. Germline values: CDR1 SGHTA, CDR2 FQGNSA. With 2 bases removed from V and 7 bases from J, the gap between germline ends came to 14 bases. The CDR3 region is CASSLNRPQGTQYF. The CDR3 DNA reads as TGTGCCAGCAGCTTAAACCGCCCCCAGGGGACCCAGTACTTC.

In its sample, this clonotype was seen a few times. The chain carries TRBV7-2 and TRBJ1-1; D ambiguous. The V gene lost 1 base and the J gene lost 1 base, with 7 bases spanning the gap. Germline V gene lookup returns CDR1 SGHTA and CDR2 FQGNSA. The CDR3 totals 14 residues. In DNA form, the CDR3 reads TGTGCCAGCAGCTTAGTCGTTCAGAACACTGAAGCTTTCTTT. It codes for CASSLVVQNTEAFF.

The CDR3 coding sequence is TGTGCCAGCAGCTTAGAGCAGCTGGAGCAGTACTTC. As protein: CASSLEQLEQYF. The V and J genes are TRBV11-2 and TRBJ2-7; D is uncertain. Germline-derived CDR1 and CDR2 are SGHAT and FQNNGV. Trimming removed 0 bases at V and 7 bases at J, with 7 bases between. This CDR3 is 12 amino acids long.

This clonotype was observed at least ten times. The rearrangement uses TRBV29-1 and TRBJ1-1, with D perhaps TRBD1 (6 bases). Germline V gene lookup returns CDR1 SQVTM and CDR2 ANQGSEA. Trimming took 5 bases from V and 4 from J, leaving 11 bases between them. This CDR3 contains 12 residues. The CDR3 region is CSVSRGPTEAFF. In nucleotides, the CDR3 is TGCAGCGTTTCCAGGGGTCCCACTGAAGCTTTCTTT. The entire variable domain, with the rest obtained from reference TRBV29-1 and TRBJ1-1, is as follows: SAVISQKPSRDICQRGTSLTIQCQVDSQVTMMFWYRQQPGQSLTLIATANQGSEATYESGFVIDKFPISRPNLTFSTLTVSNMSPEDSSIYLCSVSRGPTEAFFGQGTRLTVV.

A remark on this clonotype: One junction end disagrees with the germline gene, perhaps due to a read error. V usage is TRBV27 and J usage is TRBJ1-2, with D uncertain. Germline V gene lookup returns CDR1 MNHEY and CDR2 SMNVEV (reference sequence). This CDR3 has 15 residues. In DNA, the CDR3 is TGTGCCAGCAGATTATCGACGGCTACTAACTATGGCTACACCTTC. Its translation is CASRLSTATNYGYTF.

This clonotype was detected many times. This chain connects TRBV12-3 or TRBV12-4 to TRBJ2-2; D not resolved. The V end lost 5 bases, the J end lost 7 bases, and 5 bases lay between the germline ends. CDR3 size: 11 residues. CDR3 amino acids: CASSLNGELFF. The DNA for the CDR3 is TGTGCCAGCAGTCTCAACGGGGAGCTGTTTTTT.

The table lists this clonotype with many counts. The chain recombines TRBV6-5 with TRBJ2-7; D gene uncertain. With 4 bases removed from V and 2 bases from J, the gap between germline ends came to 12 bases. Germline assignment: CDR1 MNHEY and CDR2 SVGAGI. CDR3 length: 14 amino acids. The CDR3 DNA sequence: TGTGCCAGCAGTTCAAGGCTTGGCCCCTACGAGCAGTACTTC. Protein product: CASSSRLGPYEQYF.

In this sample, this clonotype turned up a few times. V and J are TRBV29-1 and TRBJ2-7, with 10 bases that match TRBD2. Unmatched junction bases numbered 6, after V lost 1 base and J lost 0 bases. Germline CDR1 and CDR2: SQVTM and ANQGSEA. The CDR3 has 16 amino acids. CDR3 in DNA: TGCAGCGTTGAAGGCAGAACTAGCGGGAACTCCTACGAGCAGTACTTC. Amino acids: CSVEGRTSGNSYEQYF.